Sequencing of this T cell receptor beta chain was carried out in a study of vaccination effects on CD4 cells after COVID-19. Expansion of antigen-specific CD4+ T cells with viral peptide pools was carried out by the ViraFEST assay before sequencing. When around ten days of culture had elapsed, CD4+ T cells were isolated. The infection with SARS-CoV-2 (confirmed by PCR) occurred in this person between March and December 2020. Profiling relied on immunoSEQ multiplex PCR, and the TCRdb table lists in-frame clones only, not all of them. The sample comprises approximately 26,000 clones, about three quarters of which are singletons, and approximately 21% rests with the top ten. A note on this clone: Its matching antigen is unknown.

Material: CD4+ T cells from PBMCs cultured with HCoV-NL63 spike peptides, obtained before COVID-19 vaccination. The sequence was collected from a human donor who had a prior SARS-CoV-2 infection.

CDR3 nucleotide sequence: TGCGCCAGCAGCTGGGAAGGTAGGGGCTACACCTTC. It yields the protein CASSWEGRGYTF. V usage is TRBV5-1 and J usage is TRBJ1-2; D is unclear. Germline V gives CDR1 SGHRS, CDR2 YFSETQ. This CDR3 is built from 12 residues. Trimming removed 3 bases at V and 8 bases at J, with 11 bases between.